The present entry profiles one T cell receptor beta chain with its context. 60 Vbeta and 13 Jbeta primers were used in PCR. Sequencing used immunoSEQ multiplex PCR; TCRdb keeps in-frame clones, though not all of them. This table holds approximately 190,000 clones, 81% found once. The sample belongs to a study of cytomegalovirus exposure and HLA in healthy donors. Study-wide context: Assignment to the Caucasian-associated ancestry cluster applied to more than 75% of the approximately 370 genotyped donors.

The receptor was isolated from a man aged 35-49 years in good health and CMV-seropositive. Sequenced sample: PBMCs.

The CDR3: CASSLSPGWWVHEQYF. The CDR3, as DNA: TGTGCCAGCAGTTTATCTCCAGGTTGGTGGGTCCACGAGCAGTACTTC. This chain links TRBV28 with TRBJ2-7; D gene uncertain. Trimming took off 1 base at V and 5 bases at J, with 18 bases between the two ends. Germline V gene lookup returns CDR1 MDHEN and CDR2 SYDVKM. This CDR3 contains 16 residues.